The 15 T cell receptor beta chains given below trace back to one sample, sequenced in a study of T-cell reconstitution after alpha-beta-depleted transplantation in children (dated by TCRdb to 2016 to 2017). The method behind the library was PCR. The instrument was an Illumina HiSeq 2500. TCR libraries were prepared with molecular barcoding, using unique molecular identifiers to normalize TCRbeta repertoire quantification. TCRdb trimmed public reads at Q25 via fastp, called clones via MiXCR and kept in-frame beta chains. Every CDR3 protein is listed once, alongside the most common genes and DNA of its rows. The sample records approximately 210,000 distinct CDR3 sequences, about 15% of which are singletons. Of the sample, around 14% falls within the top ten clones. The source was PBMCs from the stem cell graft donor, collected from the stem cell graft. Receptors originate from a human donor who donated a stem cell graft to a child with acute lymphoblastic leukemia.

The chain couples TRBV29-1 to TRBJ2-3; D remains ambiguous. Germline V gene data show CDR1 as SQVTM and CDR2 as ANQGSEA. The V gene lost 3 bases and the J gene lost 2 bases, with 18 bases spanning the gap. The CDR3 consists of 16 residues. The CDR3 loop is CSVDPPSPTNTDTQYF. CDR3 bases: TGCAGCGTTGATCCTCCTTCCCCCACTAACACAGATACGCAGTATTTT.

V is TRBV20-1 and J is TRBJ2-7, with TRBD2 matching over 13 bases. CDR3 length: 15 amino acids. Germline lookup yields CDR1 DFQATT and CDR2 SNEGSKA (reference sequence). Trimming cost V 1 base and J 3 bases; bases outside gene matches: 3. CDR3 residues: CSARVRTSGSYEQYF. The DNA for the CDR3 is TGCAGTGCTAGAGTTCGGACTAGCGGGAGCTACGAGCAGTACTTC.

This clonotype was observed a handful of times. CDR3 residues: CASRDPDQGFANYGYTF. As DNA, the CDR3 is TGTGCCAGCAGGGACCCCGATCAGGGTTTCGCTAACTATGGCTACACCTTC. The chain employs TRBV6-2 or TRBV6-3 and TRBJ1-2; D might be TRBD1 (5 bases). The V end was cut by 6 bases, the J end by 0 bases, with 20 bases between. Germline CDR1 MNHEY, CDR2 SVGEGT. CDR3 length equals 17 residues.

The chain employs TRBV20-1 and TRBJ2-7; 11 bases match TRBD2. The germline CDR1 and CDR2 sequences are DFQATT and SNEGSKA (reference sequence). J gave up 10 bases and V 1 base, and 12 bases lay outside the gene matches. CDR3 length: 15 residues. The CDR3 loop is CSARGGLAGKTRQYF. CDR3 DNA sequence: TGCAGTGCTAGAGGAGGACTAGCGGGCAAGACGAGACAGTACTTC.

This clonotype has just a few counts. The gene calls are TRBV7-9 and TRBJ2-1; tentative D call: TRBD2 (6 bases). The CDR3 runs 16 residues. Germline CDR1 and CDR2: SEHNR and FQNEAQ (reference sequence). V was cut by 2 bases and J by 0 bases, with 11 bases left in between. CDR3 bases: TGTGCCAGCAGCTTACTCCGGGGGAGCTCCTACAATGAGCAGTTCTTC. It yields the protein CASSLLRGSSYNEQFF.

The V gene is TRBV29-1, the J gene TRBJ1-2; 9 nucleotides agree with TRBD1. The CDR3 extends over 14 amino acids. Germline assignment: CDR1 SQVTM and CDR2 ANQGSEA. J was trimmed by 3 bases and V by 6 bases; bases with no gene match: 8. CDR3 protein: CSVKRQGGDYGYTF. The DNA of the CDR3 is TGCAGCGTAAAAAGACAGGGGGGAGACTATGGCTACACCTTC.

In its sample, this clonotype was seen many times. The rearrangement links TRBV20-1 to TRBJ1-5, with D hard to call. The CDR3 loop spans 16 amino acids. Germline CDR1 and CDR2: DFQATT and SNEGSKA (reference sequence). Trimming shortened V by 0 bases and J by 0 bases, and 12 bases separated the two germline ends. CDR3 loop: CSARDMGSYSNQPQHF. The CDR3 DNA is TGCAGTGCTAGAGATATGGGGTCTTATAGCAATCAGCCCCAGCATTTT.

This chain links TRBV18 with TRBJ1-1, with D possibly matching TRBD1 (5 bases). The CDR3 is 17 residues long. Germline CDR1 and CDR2: KGHSH and LQKENI. Trimming stripped 0 bases from V and 0 bases from J, with 14 bases between. The CDR3 spells CASSPPGSGGLNTEAFF. CDR3 nucleotides: TGTGCCAGCTCACCACCGGGATCGGGGGGATTGAACACTGAAGCTTTCTTT.

Ten or more counts support this clonotype. V and J are TRBV19 and TRBJ1-1; no reliable D call. Germline CDR1 reads LNHDA; CDR2 reads SQIVND (reference sequence). V was pared by 3 bases and J by 0 bases, with 5 bases between. The CDR3 loop spans 13 amino acids. CDR3 sequence (DNA): TGTGCCAGTAGTATTTTCCTGAACACTGAAGCTTTCTTT. Amino acid sequence: CASSIFLNTEAFF.

This clonotype was detected many times. The chain is built from TRBV5-1 and TRBJ1-1; maybe TRBD1 (5 bases). Germline V CDR1 and CDR2: SGHRS, YFSETQ. V was clipped by 4 bases and J by 1 base, with 26 bases between them. The CDR3 is 19 amino acids. CDR3 bases: TGCGCCAGCAGCCGGGCATGGACATCCTCGGCTACCCCGAACACTGAAGCTTTCTTT. Amino acid sequence: CASSRAWTSSATPNTEAFF.

This clonotype was seen at least ten times. V and J are TRBV27 and TRBJ2-7, with D perhaps TRBD1 (6 bases). CDR1 is MNHEY and CDR2 is SMNVEV in the germline V gene (reference sequence). Trimming cost V 2 bases and J 3 bases, with 11 bases left between them. The CDR3 is 14 residues long. CDR3 bases: TGTGCCAGCAGTTTACGGGACATAGGCTACGAGCAGTACTTC. It yields the protein CASSLRDIGYEQYF.

Notes on this clonotype: A read error is possible here, since a much larger clone lies one base away. CDR3 amino acids: CSAKASVLLPGELFF. Here the CDR3 DNA reads TGCAGTGCTAAGGCTAGCGTTCTCTTGCCGGGGGAGCTGTTTTTT. The rearrangement links TRBV20-1 to TRBJ2-2, with a tentative D call TRBD2 (6 bases). The V and J ends lost 4 bases and 8 bases respectively, with 20 bases between them. There are 15 residues in the CDR3. Germline lookup yields CDR1 DFQATT and CDR2 SNEGSKA (reference sequence).

This clonotype occurred many times. The gene calls are TRBV12-3 or TRBV12-4 and TRBJ1-4, with D tentatively TRBD1 (5 bases). V shed 6 bases and J shed 7 bases, with 24 bases lying between them. There are 17 residues in the CDR3. The CDR3 DNA follows: TGTGCCAGCAGCCCGGAATGGTTGGGGGTTCGTGGTGAAAAACTGTTTTTT. Its protein product is CASSPEWLGVRGEKLFF.

The V gene is TRBV20-1, the J gene TRBJ2-2; D remains ambiguous. V lost 6 bases to trimming and J lost 5 bases, with 10 bases between them. The CDR3 consists of 12 residues. Germline V gene data show CDR1 as DFQATT and CDR2 as SNEGSKA (reference sequence). CDR3 loop: CSAFLRTGELFF. Written as DNA, the CDR3 is TGCAGTGCGTTTTTACGGACCGGGGAGCTGTTTTTT.

This clonotype was seen many times. The rearrangement joins TRBV5-1 to TRBJ1-1; TRBD1 might be the D (5 bases). The CDR3 spans 16 residues. CDR1 and CDR2 from the germline V gene are SGHRS and YFSETQ. The ends were cut back, 4 bases at V and 7 bases at J, with 23 bases in the middle. DNA of the CDR3: TGCGCCAGCAGCGCTCGACTGGTGAGGGGCGGGATTGAAGCTTTCTTT. Translated, it gives CASSARLVRGGIEAFF.